This TCR beta chain was retrieved from a study of shared clonotypes between healthy human individuals. Healthy HIV-negative adults without recent acute infections or vaccinations served as donors. Regarding the study as a whole: Only blood was sampled; tissue repertoires likely differ. Clonotype sharing among donors was thought likely to change with sequencing depth.

In the case of this clone: Its matching antigen is unknown.

Assay: immunoSEQ multiplex PCR; the TCRdb copy retains only in-frame clones and omits some. Of about 980,000 clones in the sample, approximately 80% were seen once. The CDR3 loop spans 16 amino acids. CDR1 is LGHNA and CDR2 is YSLEER in the germline V gene. Trimming removed 4 bases at V and 7 bases at J, with 20 bases between. J is TRBJ2-1 and V is TRBV4-3; D is uncertain. The clonotype originates from a man younger than 35 in good health. Sequencing was done on a sample of memory CD4+ T cells sorted from blood. Subset given: CD45RA-negative fraction. The CDR3 bases are TGCGCCAGCAGCCCGTACGTGACTGCCCAGTTTAATGAGCAGTTCTTC. This translates into CASSPYVTAQFNEQFF.